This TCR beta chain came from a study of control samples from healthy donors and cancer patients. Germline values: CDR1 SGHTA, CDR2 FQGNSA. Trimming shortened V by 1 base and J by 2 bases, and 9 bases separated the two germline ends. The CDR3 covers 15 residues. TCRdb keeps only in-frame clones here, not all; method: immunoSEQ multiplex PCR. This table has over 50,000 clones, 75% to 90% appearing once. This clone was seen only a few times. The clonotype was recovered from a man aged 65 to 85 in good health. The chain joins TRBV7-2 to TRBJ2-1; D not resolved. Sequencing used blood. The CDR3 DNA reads TGTGCCAGCAGCTTAGGAGGTTCCGCCTACAATGAGCAGTTCTTC. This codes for CASSLGGSAYNEQFF.